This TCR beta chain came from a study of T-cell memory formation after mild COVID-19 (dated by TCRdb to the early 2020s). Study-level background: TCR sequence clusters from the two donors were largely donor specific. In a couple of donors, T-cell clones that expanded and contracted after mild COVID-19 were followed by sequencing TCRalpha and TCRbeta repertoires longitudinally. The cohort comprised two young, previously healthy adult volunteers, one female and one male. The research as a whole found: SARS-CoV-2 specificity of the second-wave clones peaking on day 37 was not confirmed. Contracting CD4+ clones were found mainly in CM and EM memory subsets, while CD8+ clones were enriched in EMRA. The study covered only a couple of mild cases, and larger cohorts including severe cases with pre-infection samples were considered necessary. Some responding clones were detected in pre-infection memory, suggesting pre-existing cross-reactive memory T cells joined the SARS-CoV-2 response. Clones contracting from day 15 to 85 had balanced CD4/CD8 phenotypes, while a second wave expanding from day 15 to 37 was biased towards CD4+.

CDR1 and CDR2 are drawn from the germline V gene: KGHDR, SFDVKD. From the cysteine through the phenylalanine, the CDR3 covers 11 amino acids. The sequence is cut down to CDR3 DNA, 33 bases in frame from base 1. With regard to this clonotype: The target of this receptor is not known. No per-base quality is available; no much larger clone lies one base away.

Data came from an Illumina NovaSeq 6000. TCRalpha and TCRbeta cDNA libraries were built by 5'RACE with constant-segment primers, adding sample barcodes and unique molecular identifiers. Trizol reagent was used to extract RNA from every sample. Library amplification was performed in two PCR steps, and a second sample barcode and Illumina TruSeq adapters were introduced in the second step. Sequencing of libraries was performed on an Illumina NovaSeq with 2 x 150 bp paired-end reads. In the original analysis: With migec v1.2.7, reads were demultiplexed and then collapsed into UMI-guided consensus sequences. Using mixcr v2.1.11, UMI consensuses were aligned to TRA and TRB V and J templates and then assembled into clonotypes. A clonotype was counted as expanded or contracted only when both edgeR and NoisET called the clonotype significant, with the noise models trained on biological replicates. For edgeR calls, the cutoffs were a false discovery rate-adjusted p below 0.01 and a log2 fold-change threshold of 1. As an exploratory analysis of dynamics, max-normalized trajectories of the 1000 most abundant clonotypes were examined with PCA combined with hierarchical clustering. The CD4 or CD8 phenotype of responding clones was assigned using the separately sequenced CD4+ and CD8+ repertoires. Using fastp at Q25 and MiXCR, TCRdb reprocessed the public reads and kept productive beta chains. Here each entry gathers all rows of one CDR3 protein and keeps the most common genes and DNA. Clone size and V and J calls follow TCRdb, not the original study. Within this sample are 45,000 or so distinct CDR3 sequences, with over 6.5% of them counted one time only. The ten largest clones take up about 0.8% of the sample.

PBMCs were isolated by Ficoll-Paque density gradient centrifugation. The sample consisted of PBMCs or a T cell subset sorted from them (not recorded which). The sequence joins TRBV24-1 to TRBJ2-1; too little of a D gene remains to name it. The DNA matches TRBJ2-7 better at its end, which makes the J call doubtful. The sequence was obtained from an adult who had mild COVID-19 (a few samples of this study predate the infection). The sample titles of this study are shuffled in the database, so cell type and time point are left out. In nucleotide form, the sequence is TGTGCCACCAGTGCCCGAGATGAGCAGTACTTC. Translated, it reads CATSARDEQYF.